This paragraph reports one TCR beta chain. Its antigen is undetermined. The same CDR3 is also encoded by other DNA sequences in this sample. Per germline, CDR1 GTSNPN and CDR2 SVGIG (reference sequence). CDR3 length equals 13 residues. V was cut by 3 bases and J by 0 bases, with 8 bases left in between. The record originates from a study of cytomegalovirus exposure and HLA in healthy donors. Overall study context: Among the approximately 400 donors who were genotyped, approximately 84% fell in the genetic ancestry cluster that is associated with self-reported Caucasian donors.

Broader study findings: The authors later linked a missense DCLRE1C variant to TCR beta V- and J-gene trimming. Earlier results showed most TCR beta V segments being productive about 90% or about 30% of the time.

60 Vbeta and 13 Jbeta primers were used in PCR. Clones were sequenced by immunoSEQ multiplex PCR, and TCRdb holds only the in-frame ones, with some missing. Here the sample spans 150,000 to 200,000 clones, approximately 80% being singletons. This rearrangement joins TRBV30 to TRBJ1-1; D is possibly TRBD1 (6 bases). Input material: PBMCs. This sequence was found in a male donor in good health and CMV-seropositive. CDR3 region: CAWRQGLNTEAFF. For the CDR3, the DNA is TGTGCCTGGAGACAGGGCTTGAACACTGAAGCTTTCTTT.